This T cell receptor (beta chain) was identified during a study of beta chain features in type 1 diabetes. Study summary: The patient and healthy donor groups were comparable for age, gender and cell yields.

Study observations and caveats: There were fewer insertions and more deletions at the VDJ junctions of type 1 diabetes patients.

This clone came up a few times. No antigen is known for it. What was sequenced were expressed TCRB transcripts, since all of the isolated RNA had been reverse transcribed. An average of approximately 3.6 million reads was obtained for naive, central memory and regulatory T cell samples. The repertoire was sequenced with immunoSEQ multiplex PCR; TCRdb's copy has only in-frame clones and lacks some. This table holds about 470,000 clones, 30% found once. Trimming took off 4 bases at V and 5 bases at J, with 11 bases between the two ends. The CDR3 length is 14 residues. The V gene's germline CDR1 is SGHTA and CDR2 FQGNSA. CD45RO/CCR7/CD25/CD127/CD95/CD27 separated CD4+ naive, central memory, regulatory and stem cell-like memory cells by sorting.

The V gene is TRBV7-2, the J gene TRBJ2-2, with a tentative D call TRBD1 (6 bases). The sample taken for sequencing was naive CD4+ T cells from blood. The sequence was obtained from a man aged 18 to 30 in good health. The CDR3, as DNA: TGTGCCAGCAGCTATACAGGGAGAACCGGGGAGCTGTTTTTT. This encodes CASSYTGRTGELFF. Drawing the rest from reference TRBV7-2 and TRBJ2-2, the complete variable domain is GAGVSQSPSNKVTEKGKDVELRCDPISGHTALYWYRQSLGQGLEFLIYFQGNSAPDKSGLPSDRFSAERTGGSVSTLTIQRTQQEDSAVYLCASSYTGRTGELFFGEGSRLTVL.